This TCR beta chain emerged from a study of regulatory T cells in long-lasting Graves disease. The sample's time point: newly diagnosed GD, antithyroid drugs for less than 3 months. The TCR library was made from RNA extracted from PBMCs. Arm-PCR of CDR3 regions with iRepertoire HTBI primers generated TCR beta libraries. Each CDR3 protein gets one entry after TCRdb re-called the multiplex PCR reads with MiXCR. The sample lists roughly 500,000 distinct CDR3 sequences, 14% occurring once. The same sample was also used in a study of T cells in Graves' hyperthyroidism and ophthalmopathy. As that study records: HTBI primers drove first-round RT-PCR of the TCR CDR3.

The sequences come from peripheral blood mononuclear cells (PBMCs), collected at new diagnosis, from a patient treated with antithyroid drugs. This receptor was taken from a woman in her forties or fifties with Graves disease.

The CDR3 DNA follows: TGCGCCAGCAGCTTGGGGGCAGATAATGAAAAACTGTTTTTT. Amino acid sequence: CASSLGADNEKLFF. The chain links TRBV5-1 to TRBJ1-4, with D unresolved. Looked up from germline, CDR1 is SGHRS and CDR2 is YFSETQ. V was cut by 0 bases and J by 4 bases, with 7 bases left in between. The CDR3 totals 14 residues.